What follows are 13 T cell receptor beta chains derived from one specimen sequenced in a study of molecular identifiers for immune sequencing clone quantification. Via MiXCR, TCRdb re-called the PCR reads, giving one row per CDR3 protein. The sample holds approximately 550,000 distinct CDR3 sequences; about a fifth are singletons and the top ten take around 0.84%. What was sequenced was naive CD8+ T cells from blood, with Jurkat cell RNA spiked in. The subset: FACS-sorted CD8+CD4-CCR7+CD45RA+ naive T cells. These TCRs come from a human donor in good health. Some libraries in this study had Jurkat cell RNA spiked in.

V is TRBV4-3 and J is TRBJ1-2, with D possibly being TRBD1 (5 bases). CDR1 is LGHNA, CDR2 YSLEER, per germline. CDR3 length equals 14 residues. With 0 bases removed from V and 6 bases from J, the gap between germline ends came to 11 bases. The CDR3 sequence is CASSQDRRDHGYTF. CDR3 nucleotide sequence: TGCGCCAGCAGCCAAGATCGCAGGGATCATGGCTACACCTTC.

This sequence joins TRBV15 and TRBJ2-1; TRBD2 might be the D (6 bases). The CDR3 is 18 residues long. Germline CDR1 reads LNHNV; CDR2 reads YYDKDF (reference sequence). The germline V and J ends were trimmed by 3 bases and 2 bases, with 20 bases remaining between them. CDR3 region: CATSRGSGLSGAYNEQFF. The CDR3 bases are TGTGCCACCAGCAGGGGGTCAGGACTAAGCGGAGCCTACAATGAGCAGTTCTTC.

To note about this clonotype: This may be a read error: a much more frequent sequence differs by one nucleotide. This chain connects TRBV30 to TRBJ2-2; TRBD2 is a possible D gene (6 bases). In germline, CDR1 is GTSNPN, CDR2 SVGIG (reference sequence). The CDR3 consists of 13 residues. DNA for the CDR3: TGTGCCACGGAGGGGCTGAACACCAGGGAGCTGTTTTTT. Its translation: CATEGLNTRELFF.

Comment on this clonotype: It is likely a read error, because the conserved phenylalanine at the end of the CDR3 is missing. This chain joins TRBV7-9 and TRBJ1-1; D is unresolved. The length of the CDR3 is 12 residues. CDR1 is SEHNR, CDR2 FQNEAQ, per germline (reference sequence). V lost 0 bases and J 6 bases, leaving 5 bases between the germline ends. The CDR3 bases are TGTGCCAGCAGCTTAGCTCCCTCTGAAGCTTTCTCT. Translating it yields CASSLAPSEAFS.

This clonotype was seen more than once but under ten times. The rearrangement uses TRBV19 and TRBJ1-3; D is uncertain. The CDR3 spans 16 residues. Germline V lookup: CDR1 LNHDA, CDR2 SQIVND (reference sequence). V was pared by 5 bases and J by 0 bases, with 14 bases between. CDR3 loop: CASSLGRRSSGNTIYF. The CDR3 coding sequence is TGTGCCAGTAGTCTTGGCCGCCGATCCTCTGGAAACACCATATATTTT.

The CDR3 nucleotides are TGTGCCAGCAGCGGGACAGAAAAACCCTACGAGCAGTACTTC. Encoded protein: CASSGTEKPYEQYF. The chain carries TRBV7-8 and TRBJ2-7; 7 nucleotides agree with TRBD1. V lost 5 bases and J lost 2; bases outside the gene matches: 6. The germline V gene encodes CDR1 SGHVS and CDR2 FQNEAQ. The CDR3 has 14 residues.

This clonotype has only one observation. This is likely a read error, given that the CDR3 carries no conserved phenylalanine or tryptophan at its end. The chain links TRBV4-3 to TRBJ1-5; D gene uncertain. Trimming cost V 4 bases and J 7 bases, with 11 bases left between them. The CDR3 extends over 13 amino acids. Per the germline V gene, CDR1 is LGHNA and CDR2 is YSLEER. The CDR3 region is CASSPLAGQPQHS. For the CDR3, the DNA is TGCGCCAGCAGCCCCTTGGCAGGACAGCCCCAGCATTCT.

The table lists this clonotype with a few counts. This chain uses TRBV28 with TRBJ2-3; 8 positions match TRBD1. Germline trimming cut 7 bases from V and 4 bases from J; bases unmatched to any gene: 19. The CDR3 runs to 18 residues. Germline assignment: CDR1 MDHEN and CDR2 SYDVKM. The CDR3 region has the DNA TGTGCCAGCACCCATGGGGACAGGTGGTCCCACTCCGCAGATACGCAGTATTTT. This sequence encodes CASTHGDRWSHSADTQYF.

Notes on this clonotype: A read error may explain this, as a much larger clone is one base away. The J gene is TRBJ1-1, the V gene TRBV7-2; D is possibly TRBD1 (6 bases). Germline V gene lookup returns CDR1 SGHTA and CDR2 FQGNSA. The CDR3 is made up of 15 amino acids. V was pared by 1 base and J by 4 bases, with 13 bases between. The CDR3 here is CASSLGEGVTTEAFF. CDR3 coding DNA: TGTGCCAGCAGCTTAGGGGAGGGGGTGACCACTGAAGCTTTCTTT.

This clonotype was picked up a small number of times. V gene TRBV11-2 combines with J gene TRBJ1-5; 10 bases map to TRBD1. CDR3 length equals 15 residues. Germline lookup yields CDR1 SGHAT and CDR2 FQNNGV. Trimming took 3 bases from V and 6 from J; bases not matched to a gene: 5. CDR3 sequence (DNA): TGTGCCAGCAGCTTTGGGACAGGGGCGTCTCAGCCCCAGCATTTT. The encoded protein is CASSFGTGASQPQHF.

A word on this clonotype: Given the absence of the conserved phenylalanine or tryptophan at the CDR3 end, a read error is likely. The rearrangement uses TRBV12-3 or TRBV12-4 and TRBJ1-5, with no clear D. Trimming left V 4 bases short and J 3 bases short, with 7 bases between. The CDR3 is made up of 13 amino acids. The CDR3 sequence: CASSWGYNQPQHS. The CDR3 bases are TGTGCCAGCAGTTGGGGATACAATCAGCCCCAGCATTCT.

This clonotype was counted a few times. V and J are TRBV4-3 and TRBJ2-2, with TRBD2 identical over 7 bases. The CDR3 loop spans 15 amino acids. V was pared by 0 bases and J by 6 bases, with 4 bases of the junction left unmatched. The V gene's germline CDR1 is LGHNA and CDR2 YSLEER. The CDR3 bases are TGCGCCAGCAGCCAAGATAGGGGAGGGTCCGGGGAGCTGTTTTTT. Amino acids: CASSQDRGGSGELFF.

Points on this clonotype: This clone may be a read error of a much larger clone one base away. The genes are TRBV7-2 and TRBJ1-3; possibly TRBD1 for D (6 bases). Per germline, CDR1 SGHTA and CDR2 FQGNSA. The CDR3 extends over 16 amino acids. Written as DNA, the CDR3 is TGTGCCAGCAGCTTCCTACAGGGAGAACTTGGAGACACCATATATTTT. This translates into CASSFLQGELGDTIYF.